This passage covers 17 T cell receptor beta chains from one sample sequenced in a study of shared clonotypes between healthy human individuals (dated by TCRdb to the early 2020s). Receptors were amplified or captured by the immunoSEQ multiplex PCR assay. The immuneACCESS repertoire file appears here via TCRdb, limited to in-frame rearrangements. These files lack a portion of the clones; in checked studies, under half of the deficit traces to unresolved V genes, and the cause of the others is not known. This sample has some 2 million clones in its table, and approximately 94% of those were observed once. The ten most abundant clones make up roughly 1% of the sample. CD8 naive samples consisted of CD45RO-negative cells that were positively selected for CCR7, yielding a CD45RA+CCR7+ population without TemRA cells. Sequencing was done on a sample of naive CD8+ T cells sorted from blood. Read against the paper, the sample's cell subset or site label means: CD45RA+CCR7+. The origin of the receptors is a man aged 18 to 29 in good health.

The gene calls are TRBV4-1 and TRBJ1-2; weak D call: TRBD1 (6 bases). CDR3 length equals 14 residues. Germline V gene data show CDR1 as MGHRA and CDR2 as YSYEKL. V was trimmed by 1 base and J by 5 bases, leaving 11 bases between them. In DNA, the CDR3 is TGCGCCAGCAGCCAAGGTGGGGGGGCATATGGCTACACCTTC. Translated: CASSQGGGAYGYTF.

The chain is built from TRBV30 and TRBJ2-3; 7 positions agree with TRBD2. CDR1 and CDR2 (germline): GTSNPN, SVGIG (reference sequence). This CDR3 is built from 14 residues. V shed 0 bases, J shed 4 bases, and the junction held 4 bases outside the gene matches. CDR3 nucleotides: TGTGCCTGGAGTGTGGTGGGGGGGGCAGATACGCAGTATTTT. Translating gives CAWSVVGGADTQYF.

Concerning this clone itself: In the same sample, other DNA sequences code for this CDR3. The chain uses TRBV7-9 and TRBJ1-1; D may be TRBD1 (5 bases). The CDR3 is 12 amino acids. Germline V gene lookup returns CDR1 SEHNR and CDR2 FQNEAQ (reference sequence). V was clipped by 5 bases and J by 5 bases, with 9 bases between them. The CDR3 loop reads CASSPGGTEAFF. CDR3 nucleotides: TGTGCCAGCAGCCCCGGGGGAACTGAAGCTTTCTTT.

The chain is built from TRBV29-1 and TRBJ2-7; D is undetermined. The CDR3 is made up of 10 amino acids. Germline V lookup: CDR1 SQVTM, CDR2 ANQGSEA. V lost 7 bases and J 3 bases, leaving 7 bases between the germline ends. This chain's CDR3 is CSAVDYEQYF. The DNA of the CDR3 is TGCAGCGCCGTCGACTACGAGCAGTACTTC.

The chain joins TRBV7-8 to TRBJ2-3; 8 bases align to TRBD1. J lost 2 bases, V lost 5 bases, and 9 bases had no gene match. This CDR3 region has 16 residues. The germline gives CDR1 SGHVS, CDR2 FQNEAQ. The CDR3 protein is CASSLPPGQDTDTQYF. DNA of the CDR3: TGTGCCAGCAGCCTACCACCGGGACAGGACACAGATACGCAGTATTTT.

The chain joins TRBV27 to TRBJ2-7, with D tentatively TRBD1 (6 bases). Between the trimmed V and J ends, which lost 4 bases and 3 bases, there was a span of 10 bases. The CDR3 runs to 13 residues. The V gene's germline CDR1 is MNHEY and CDR2 SMNVEV (reference sequence). Here the CDR3 reads CASSYGQYYEQYF. In DNA form, the CDR3 reads TGTGCCAGCAGTTACGGACAGTACTACGAGCAGTACTTC.

This clone was counted between two and nine times. The genes are TRBV11-2 and TRBJ1-6, with D uncertain. V lost 5 bases and J 15 bases, leaving 11 bases between the germline ends. The CDR3 extends over 11 amino acids. The germline V gene encodes CDR1 SGHAT and CDR2 FQNNGV. CDR3 DNA sequence: TGTGCCAGCAGCCTAACAGCCGTCCTCCACTTT. As protein: CASSLTAVLHF.

Note on this clone: This sequence may be a read error, since a much larger clone differs from it by one base. This chain connects TRBV27 to TRBJ2-1, with TRBD2 matching over 9 bases. Per germline, CDR1 MNHEY and CDR2 SMNVEV (reference sequence). This CDR3 contains 15 residues. J gave up 0 bases and V 6 bases, and 3 bases lay outside the gene matches. The CDR3 is CASSASGVSYNEQFF. CDR3 in DNA: TGTGCCAGCAGCGCTAGCGGGGTCTCCTACAATGAGCAGTTCTTC.

V gene TRBV28 combines with J gene TRBJ2-2; 11 bases map to TRBD2. CDR1 and CDR2 (germline): MDHEN, SYDVKM. V lost 6 bases to trimming and J lost 4 bases; unmatched junction nucleotides: 4. This CDR3 is built from 15 residues. CDR3: CASRLAGGFTGELFF. The CDR3 bases are TGTGCCAGCAGATTAGCGGGGGGGTTCACCGGGGAGCTGTTTTTT.

Details on this clone: The identical CDR3 is also encoded by other nucleotide sequences in the sample. This chain uses TRBV9 with TRBJ1-6, with TRBD1 as a possible D gene (5 bases). Germline CDR1 and CDR2: SGDLS and YYNGEE. CDR3 length: 13 amino acids. The V and J ends lost 0 bases and 7 bases respectively, with 5 bases between them. CDR3 bases: TGTGCCAGCAGCGTAGAGGGGAATTCACCCCTCCACTTT. It is translated as CASSVEGNSPLHF.

V gene TRBV5-3 combines with J gene TRBJ2-7; D is possibly TRBD2 (6 bases). TRBV5-3 is an ORF, and what it does is uncertain. The ends were cut back, 9 bases at V and 2 bases at J, with 18 bases in the middle. This CDR3 has 14 amino acids. This CDR3 reads CANTPRGVTYEQYF. CDR3 nucleotides: TGTGCCAATACCCCGCGGGGCGTAACCTACGAGCAGTACTTC.

V and J are TRBV5-1 and TRBJ1-4; D is perhaps TRBD1 (5 bases). Germline CDR1 and CDR2: SGHRS and YFSETQ. V gave up 1 base and J gave up 5 bases, with 12 bases separating them. CDR3 length: 15 residues. This chain's CDR3 is CASSLKGRANEKLFF. The CDR3 DNA follows: TGCGCCAGCAGCTTGAAGGGCAGGGCGAATGAAAAACTGTTTTTT.

The chain recombines TRBV27 with TRBJ2-1; no firm D call. V was cut by 8 bases and J by 6 bases, with 20 bases left in between. From germline, CDR1 is MNHEY and CDR2 SMNVEV (reference sequence). CDR3 length: 15 residues. The CDR3 DNA reads TGTGCCAGCTCCTTCGGATCATTTTCGAGCAATGAGCAGTTCTTC. Its protein product is CASSFGSFSSNEQFF.

The rearrangement uses TRBV6-1 and TRBJ2-7; 14 positions agree with TRBD2. The germline CDR1 and CDR2 sequences are MNHNS and SASEGT. The CDR3 loop spans 15 amino acids. Trimming cost V 6 bases and J 2 bases; bases outside gene matches: 3. Here the CDR3 DNA reads TGTGCCAGCAGCCCGGGACTAGCGGGGGCCTACGAGCAGTACTTC. This gives the protein CASSPGLAGAYEQYF.

This chain joins TRBV2 and TRBJ2-2, with 7 nucleotides matching TRBD2. The length of the CDR3 is 14 residues. The V gene end was trimmed by 9 bases and the J gene end by 3 bases; junction bases not matched to a gene: 7. Germline values: CDR1 SNHLY, CDR2 FYNNEI. CDR3 bases: TGTGCCAGTAAGCGGGGACTCTACACCGGGGAGCTGTTTTTT. It codes for CASKRGLYTGELFF.

The CDR3 sequence: CASSFGLAGGQGYNEQFF. CDR3 in DNA: TGTGCCAGCAGCTTCGGACTAGCGGGAGGGCAAGGGTACAATGAGCAGTTCTTC. The chain recombines TRBV13 with TRBJ2-1; TRBD2 matches 15 bases. The V gene's germline CDR1 is PRHDT and CDR2 FYEKMQ (reference sequence). The CDR3 length is 18 residues. Trimming at V came to 3 bases and at J to 4 bases, leaving 7 bases not matched to a gene.

With regard to this clone: The same CDR3 also results from other DNA sequences found in this sample. V usage is TRBV10-2 and J usage is TRBJ2-3; D is uncertain. V lost 0 bases to trimming and J lost 5 bases, with 3 bases between them. The CDR3 covers 12 residues. Germline V gives CDR1 WSHSY, CDR2 SAAADI. The CDR3 loop is CASSESGDTQYF. In DNA, the CDR3 is TGCGCCAGCAGTGAGTCGGGAGATACGCAGTATTTT.